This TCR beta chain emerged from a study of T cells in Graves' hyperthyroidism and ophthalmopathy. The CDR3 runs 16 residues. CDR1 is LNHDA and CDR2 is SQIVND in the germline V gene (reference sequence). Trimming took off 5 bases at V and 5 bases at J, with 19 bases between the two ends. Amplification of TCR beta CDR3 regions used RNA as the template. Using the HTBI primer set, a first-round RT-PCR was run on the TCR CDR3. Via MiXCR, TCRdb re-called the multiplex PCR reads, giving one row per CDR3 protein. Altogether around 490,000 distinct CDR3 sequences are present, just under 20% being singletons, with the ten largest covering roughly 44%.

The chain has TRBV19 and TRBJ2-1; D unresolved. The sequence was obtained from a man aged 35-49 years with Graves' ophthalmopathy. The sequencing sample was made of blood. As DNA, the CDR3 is TGTGCCAGTAGTGTGTGGACGGGCCCTGTGGACAATGAGCAGTTCTTC. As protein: CASSVWTGPVDNEQFF.